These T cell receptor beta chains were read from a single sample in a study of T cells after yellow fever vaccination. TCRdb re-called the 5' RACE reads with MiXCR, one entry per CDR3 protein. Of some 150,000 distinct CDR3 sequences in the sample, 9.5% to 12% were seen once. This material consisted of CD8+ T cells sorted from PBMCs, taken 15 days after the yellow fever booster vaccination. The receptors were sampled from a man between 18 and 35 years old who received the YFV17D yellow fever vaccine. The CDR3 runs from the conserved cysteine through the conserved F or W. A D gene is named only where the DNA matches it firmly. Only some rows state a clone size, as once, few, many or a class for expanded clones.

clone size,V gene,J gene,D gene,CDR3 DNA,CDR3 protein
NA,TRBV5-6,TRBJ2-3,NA,TGTGCCAGCAGCTTGTTCGAGCGGGCGTATTTCACAGATACGCAGTATTTT,CASSLFERAYFTDTQYF
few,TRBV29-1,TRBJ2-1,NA,TGCAGCGTTGAGGTTGACTCGAATTGGGGGTACAATGAGCAGTTCTTC,CSVEVDSNWGYNEQFF
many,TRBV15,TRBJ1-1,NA,TGTGCCACCAGCAGAGGACAGCGGAACACTGAAGCTTTCTTT,CATSRGQRNTEAFF
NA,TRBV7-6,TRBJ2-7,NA,TGTGCCAGCAGCCAAAGGGGGGAGTACTACGAGCAGTACTTC,CASSQRGEYYEQYF
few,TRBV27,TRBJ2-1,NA,TGTGCCAGCAGTTCGGGGGGCGGGGAGCAGTTCTTC,CASSSGGGEQFF
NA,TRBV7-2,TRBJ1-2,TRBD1,TGTGCCAGCAGCTTAGCCCCAGGGGGCTACGGCTACACCTTC,CASSLAPGGYGYTF
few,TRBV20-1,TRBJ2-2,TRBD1,TGCAGTGCTAGAGATGGCGAGGGGGACAGCGGGGAGCTGTTTTTT,CSARDGEGDSGELFF
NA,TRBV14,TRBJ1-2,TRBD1,TGTGCCAGCAGCCGTTTCGTTACAGGGGCCCTCTATGGCTACACCTTC,CASSRFVTGALYGYTF
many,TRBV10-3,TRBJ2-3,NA,TGTGCCATCAGTGAGCCGTCGGCAGGCACAGATACGCAGTATTTT,CAISEPSAGTDTQYF
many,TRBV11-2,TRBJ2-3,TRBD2,TGTGCCAGCAGCATTACTAGCGGGGGGGTCCCCAGAGATACGCAGTATTTT,CASSITSGGVPRDTQYF
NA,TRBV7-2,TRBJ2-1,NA,TGTGCCAGCAGCTTGGCCGACCGACCGCCTAACAATGAGCAGTTCTTC,CASSLADRPPNNEQFF
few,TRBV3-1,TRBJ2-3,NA,TGTGCCAGCAGCCAAGATACAGGGTGGACAGATACGCAGTATTTT,CASSQDTGWTDTQYF
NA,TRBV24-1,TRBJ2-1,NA,TGTGCCACCAGTGCCCGGACAGATTCCTACAATGAGCAGTTCTTC,CATSARTDSYNEQFF
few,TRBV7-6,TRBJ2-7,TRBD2,TGTGCCAGCAGCCCCGGGACTAGCGGGGAATACGAGCAGTACTTC,CASSPGTSGEYEQYF